The text below deals with one T cell receptor beta chain. The antigen remains unidentified. These data originate in a study of early T cells in non-severe SARS-CoV-2 infection. In the study overall: Whole-blood bulk RNA, unsorted, was sequenced, and chains were unpaired.

Individual cDNA molecules carried attached unique molecular identifiers. TCRdb reprocessed the 5' RACE reads with MiXCR, giving one entry per CDR3 protein. The sample shows about 64,000 distinct CDR3 sequences, 20% to 25% of them seen only once. Notes on the study in general: Comparison of clonotypes with VDJdb favored anti-spike CD8 responses while missing private and CD4 specificities.

V lost 2 bases, J lost 4 bases, and 7 bases stayed unmatched. This CDR3 contains 15 residues. Germline V lookup: CDR1 SNHLY, CDR2 FYNNEI. Sequencing was performed on whole blood, taken at baseline. This sequence joins TRBV2 and TRBJ1-2, with TRBD1 identical over 7 bases. The sequence derives from an adult who was a healthcare worker with PCR-confirmed SARS-CoV-2 infection or an uninfected control (not recorded which). CDR3 DNA sequence: TGTGCCAGCAGTGAATCTGAGGGACAGATCTATGGCTACACCTTC. Protein sequence: CASSESEGQIYGYTF.